This TCR beta chain appears in the sequencing data of a study of technical replicates of blood from a handful of donors. This clone was detected only a few times. The table came from immunoSEQ multiplex PCR; TCRdb's copy has only in-frame clones and leaves some out. The table includes 65,000 to 85,000 clones, about 93% detected once. There are 11 residues in the CDR3. In germline, CDR1 is SQVTM, CDR2 ANQGSEA. Trimming stripped 2 bases from V and 8 bases from J, with 9 bases between. This rearrangement joins TRBV29-1 to TRBJ1-1; D may be TRBD1 (5 bases). This clonotype was obtained from a human donor in good health. The sequenced sample was T cells isolated from PBMCs. The CDR3 sequence is CSVEWGREAFF. The CDR3 nucleotides read TGCAGCGTTGAATGGGGCAGAGAAGCTTTCTTT.